Below, 30 T cell receptor beta chains from the same sample are listed, as sequenced in a study of regulatory and conventional T cells in RAG deficiency. Blood CD4+ CD25-high CD127-low regulatory T cells supplied the genomic DNA template. Generated by immunoSEQ multiplex PCR, the TCRdb table keeps only in-frame clones and is missing some. The sample holds approximately 9,000 clones, 80% to 90% seen once. These same data were also listed under a study on regulatory T cells. That source adds: The primer mix had 52 TRBV and 13 TRBJ primers.

Material: Tregs sorted from blood. Receptors originate from a human donor in good health.

The chain uses TRBV5-1 and TRBJ1-2; 7 bases are shared with TRBD1. V was pared by 4 bases and J by 5 bases, with 11 bases of the junction left unmatched. This CDR3 is 15 amino acids long. Per the germline V gene, CDR1 is SGHRS and CDR2 is YFSETQ. The CDR3 is CASSHGDRGAYGYTF. As DNA, the CDR3 is TGCGCCAGCAGCCACGGGGACAGAGGGGCTTATGGCTACACCTTC.

This chain uses TRBV5-5 with TRBJ1-2, with D uncertain. Trimming shortened V by 0 bases and J by 7 bases, and 13 bases separated the two germline ends. The CDR3 is 14 amino acids. Germline CDR1 and CDR2: SGHKS and YYEKEE (reference sequence). The CDR3 coding sequence is TGTGCCAGCAGCTTGGGGGATAGATCCTCTGGCTACACCTTC. It encodes CASSLGDRSSGYTF. The variable domain in full, with the rest retrieved from reference TRBV5-5 and TRBJ1-2, is DAGVTQSPTHLIKTRGQQVTLRCSPISGHKSVSWYQQVLGQGPQFIFQYYEKEERGRGNFPDRFSARQFPNYSSELNVNALLLGDSALYLCASSLGDRSSGYTFGSGTRLTVV.

The V gene is TRBV5-1, the J gene TRBJ2-3; maybe TRBD2 (5 bases). Germline-derived CDR1 and CDR2 are SGHRS and YFSETQ. V lost 3 bases and J 4 bases, leaving 9 bases between the germline ends. The CDR3 runs 13 residues. The CDR3 spells CASSSLEADTQYF. The CDR3 DNA is TGCGCCAGCAGCTCCTTGGAGGCAGATACGCAGTATTTT.

This clone appeared a single time. The chain has TRBV25-1 and TRBJ2-1; D remains unclear. CDR3 length equals 14 residues. CDR1 and CDR2 (germline): MGHDK, SYGVNS. V was pared by 1 base and J by 4 bases, with 8 bases between. The CDR3 DNA is TGTGCCAGCAGTGAATCGATAGGGTACAATGAGCAGTTCTTC. Its translation: CASSESIGYNEQFF.

This chain uses TRBV28 with TRBJ1-1; D perhaps matches TRBD1 (5 bases). Deletions cut 2 bases from V and 2 bases from J, with 9 bases between. The CDR3 runs 14 residues. Germline-derived CDR1 and CDR2 are MDHEN and SYDVKM. The CDR3: CASSLRGINTEAFF. Written as DNA, the CDR3 is TGTGCCAGCAGTTTAAGGGGCATCAACACTGAAGCTTTCTTT.

The chain carries TRBV4-2 and TRBJ2-1; either TRBD1 or TRBD2 may fit D (5 bases each). V lost 1 base and J lost 4, with 14 bases in between. The CDR3 totals 16 residues. The germline V gene has CDR1 LGHNA and CDR2 YNFKEQ. The CDR3 reads CASSQAGTGLYNEQFF. In DNA form, the CDR3 reads TGTGCCAGCAGCCAAGCCGGGACGGGGTTATACAATGAGCAGTTCTTC.

This clone was seen a handful of times. The chain employs TRBV6-1 and TRBJ2-2; D might be TRBD1 (5 bases). Germline V lookup: CDR1 MNHNS, CDR2 SASEGT. V lost 5 bases, J lost 7 bases, and 8 bases lay in between. CDR3 length: 12 residues. The chain's CDR3 is CASSSGFGELFF. CDR3 coding DNA: TGTGCCAGCAGTTCAGGGTTCGGGGAGCTGTTTTTT.

This clone was counted once. The chain uses TRBV10-3 and TRBJ2-1, with D tentatively TRBD2 (7 bases). With 3 bases removed from V and 9 bases from J, the gap between germline ends came to 21 bases. There are 16 residues in the CDR3. CDR1 is ENHRY and CDR2 is SYGVKD in the germline V gene. The CDR3 is CAISESTSGGQGEQFF. The CDR3 nucleotides read TGTGCCATCAGTGAATCCACCTCCGGGGGGCAGGGTGAGCAGTTCTTC.

The gene calls are TRBV9 and TRBJ2-7, with D uncertain. Between the trimmed V and J ends, which lost 3 bases and 6 bases, there was a span of 13 bases. The CDR3 extends over 13 amino acids. CDR1 and CDR2 (germline): SGDLS, YYNGEE. The CDR3 spells CASSANVAGEQYF. Written as DNA, the CDR3 is TGTGCCAGCAGCGCGAACGTGGCCGGCGAGCAGTACTTC.

A note on this clone: Within the sample, other DNA sequences also encode this same CDR3. The chain is built from TRBV11-2 and TRBJ1-3; 7 nucleotides match TRBD1. Germline V gene sequence: CDR1 SGHAT, CDR2 FQNNGV. The V segment lost 4 bases and the J segment 5 bases; nucleotides outside the gene matches: 5. The CDR3 loop spans 14 amino acids. In DNA, the CDR3 is TGTGCCAGCAGCTCACGACAGGGAAGAAACACCATATATTTT. It specifies CASSSRQGRNTIYF.

This rearrangement joins TRBV11-2 to TRBJ2-7; D is undetermined. V shed 3 bases and J shed 2 bases, with 5 bases lying between them. The CDR3 length is 12 residues. CDR1 and CDR2 from the germline V gene are SGHAT and FQNNGV. The CDR3 DNA reads TGTGCCAGCAGCTTGGGCGCCTACGAGCAGTACTTC. Translating gives CASSLGAYEQYF.

The chain joins TRBV7-8 to TRBJ2-6, with D unresolved. CDR1 SGHVS and CDR2 FQNEAQ come from the germline V gene. CDR3 length: 16 amino acids. The V end lost 1 base, the J end lost 2 bases, and 9 bases lay between the germline ends. The CDR3 DNA reads as TGTGCCAGCAGCTTAGTGTCCTGGGCTGGGGCCAACGTCCTGACTTTC. This translates into CASSLVSWAGANVLTF.

V and J are TRBV11-3 and TRBJ2-3; unclear D gene. Trimming shortened V by 1 base and J by 14 bases, and 10 bases separated the two germline ends. The germline CDR1 and CDR2 sequences are SGHNT and YENEEA. The length of the CDR3 is 11 residues. The CDR3 DNA is TGTGCCAGCAGCTTAGGGGGAATCAGGTATTTT. Its protein product is CASSLGGIRYF. The complete variable domain, with remaining parts taken from reference TRBV11-3 and TRBJ2-3, reads EAGVVQSPRYKIIEKKQPVAFWCNPISGHNTLYWYLQNLGQGPELLIRYENEEAVDDSQLPKDRFSAERLKGVDSTLKIQPAELGDSAVYLCASSLGGIRYFGPGTRLTVL.

This clone was found once. V usage is TRBV18 and J usage is TRBJ2-7; 11 nucleotides line up with TRBD1. The trim removed 3 bases at V and 3 bases at J, leaving 4 bases unmatched. The CDR3 extends over 15 amino acids. Germline-derived CDR1 and CDR2 are KGHSH and LQKENI. CDR3 in DNA: TGTGCCAGCTCACCGGGACAGGGGGGAATCTACGAGCAGTACTTC. It translates to CASSPGQGGIYEQYF.

The DNA for the CDR3 is TGCGCCAGCAGCCGGGACACCTCTGGGGCCAACGTCCTGACTTTC. It encodes CASSRDTSGANVLTF. J is TRBJ2-6 and V is TRBV4-3; D may be TRBD1 (6 bases). Deletions cut 4 bases from V and 0 bases from J, with 7 bases between. CDR1 is LGHNA, CDR2 YSLEER, per germline. The CDR3 is 15 residues long.

This chain connects TRBV5-1 to TRBJ2-1; tentatively, D is TRBD1 (6 bases). The V gene's germline CDR1 is SGHRS and CDR2 YFSETQ. V was cut by 3 bases and J by 9 bases, with 16 bases left in between. The length of the CDR3 is 14 residues. This CDR3 reads CASSSQQGAGEQFF. The DNA of the CDR3 is TGCGCCAGCAGCTCTCAACAGGGAGCAGGTGAGCAGTTCTTC.

The genes are TRBV12-2 and TRBJ2-2; no DNA check was done on the table's D call, TRBD1. TRBV12-2 is deemed a pseudogene. This CDR3 comprises 18 residues. The CDR3 sequence is CASPPEGLVGQSTGELFF. CDR3 DNA: TGTGCAAGTCCCCCGGAGGGGCTTGTGGGACAGTCAACCGGGGAGCTGTTTTTT.

This chain connects TRBV14 to TRBJ2-2; D is unresolved. Germline V gene sequence: CDR1 SGHDN, CDR2 FVKESK. This CDR3 is built from 17 residues. V gave up 1 base and J gave up 2 bases, with 14 bases separating them. The CDR3, as DNA: TGTGCCAGCAGCCAAGGTATCGCCCTCATAAACACCGGGGAGCTGTTTTTT. Translating gives CASSQGIALINTGELFF.

The chain carries TRBV6-5 and TRBJ1-2, with 8 bases aligning to TRBD1. This CDR3 has 13 residues. Germline lookup yields CDR1 MNHEY and CDR2 SVGAGI. The ends lost 6 bases at V and 4 bases at J; junction bases unmatched: 4. In nucleotides, the CDR3 is TGTGCCAGCAGCTTCGGGACAGGCTATGGCTACACCTTC. As protein: CASSFGTGYGYTF.

This clone appeared a single time. V and J are TRBV7-3 and TRBJ1-1; D is unclear. Germline V gene sequence: CDR1 SGHTA, CDR2 FQGTGA. V was shortened by 2 bases and J by 3 bases, with 13 bases between the two germline ends. This CDR3 region has 15 residues. The CDR3 sequence: CASSLQGASYTEAFF. CDR3 DNA sequence: TGTGCCAGCAGCTTACAAGGAGCATCGTACACTGAAGCTTTCTTT. The full variable domain, in which reference TRBV7-3 and TRBJ1-1 provide the parts outside the CDR3, is GAGVSQTPSNKVTEKGKYVELRCDPISGHTALYWYRQSLGQGPEFLIYFQGTGAADDSGLPNDRFFAVRPEGSVSTLKIQRTERGDSAVYLCASSLQGASYTEAFFGQGTRLTVV.

The rearrangement joins TRBV5-1 to TRBJ1-1; TRBD1 is a possible D gene (5 bases). Trimming left V 1 base short and J 1 base short, with 11 bases between. This CDR3 comprises 15 residues. CDR1 is SGHRS and CDR2 is YFSETQ in the germline V gene. The CDR3 DNA sequence: TGCGCCAGCAGCTTGCTCCAGGGAGGGAACACTGAAGCTTTCTTT. It codes for CASSLLQGGNTEAFF.

This clone was seen just once. This chain joins TRBV4-2 and TRBJ2-1, with D perhaps matching TRBD2 (6 bases). The V end lost 1 base, the J end lost 4 bases, and 17 bases lay between the germline ends. The CDR3 has 17 amino acids. The germline CDR1 and CDR2 sequences are LGHNA and YNFKEQ. CDR3 sequence reads: CASSQVRDFHTYNEQFF. CDR3 DNA sequence: TGTGCCAGCAGCCAAGTCCGGGACTTCCATACTTACAATGAGCAGTTCTTC.

The rearrangement joins TRBV19 to TRBJ1-1; no clear D gene. Per the germline V gene, CDR1 is LNHDA and CDR2 is SQIVND (reference sequence). The V and J ends lost 5 bases and 9 bases respectively, with 19 bases between them. The CDR3 extends over 14 amino acids. The CDR3 DNA is TGTGCCAGTAGTCCCGCCCCTTATTGGGGTCAAGCTTTCTTT. This translates into CASSPAPYWGQAFF.

The chain is built from TRBV2 and TRBJ1-1; D call uncertain. CDR3 size: 14 residues. Germline CDR1 is SNHLY and CDR2 is FYNNEI. Trimming stripped 6 bases from V and 1 base from J, with 12 bases between. The CDR3 coding sequence is TGTGCCAGCAGCCCCTTGGGAGGGAACACTGAAGCTTTCTTT. Translated: CASSPLGGNTEAFF. The full variable domain, rest sourced from reference TRBV2 and TRBJ1-1, is EPEVTQTPSHQVTQMGQEVILRCVPISNHLYFYWYRQILGQKVEFLVSFYNNEISEKSEIFDDQFSVERPDGSNFTLKIRSTKLEDSAMYFCASSPLGGNTEAFFGQGTRLTVV.

The rearrangement joins TRBV7-6 to TRBJ2-1; D ambiguous. This CDR3 comprises 15 residues. Trimming removed 5 bases at V and 5 bases at J, with 16 bases between. Germline values: CDR1 SGHVS, CDR2 FNYEAQ. As DNA, the CDR3 is TGTGCCAGCAGCCCATCCTGGGGATCCGACAATGAGCAGTTCTTC. Translating gives CASSPSWGSDNEQFF.

This sequence joins TRBV9 and TRBJ1-2; 10 positions agree with TRBD1. The ends lost 3 bases at V and 3 bases at J; junction bases unmatched: 2. The CDR3 totals 14 residues. Germline loops: CDR1 SGDLS, CDR2 YYNGEE. CDR3: CASSAGQGDYGYTF. Here the CDR3 DNA reads TGTGCCAGCAGCGCAGGACAGGGGGACTATGGCTACACCTTC.

This rearrangement joins TRBV5-5 to TRBJ2-1; TRBD2 aligns across 11 bases. Looked up from germline, CDR1 is SGHKS and CDR2 is YYEKEE (reference sequence). The trim removed 2 bases at V and 2 bases at J, leaving 0 bases unmatched. The CDR3 has 15 amino acids. DNA of the CDR3: TGTGCCAGCAGCTTACTAGCGGGGGCCTACAATGAGCAGTTCTTC. Its translation: CASSLLAGAYNEQFF.

The chain's CDR3 is CASREQGEAKNIQYF. CDR3 DNA sequence: TGTGCCAGCAGGGAACAGGGTGAAGCCAAAAACATTCAGTACTTC. The chain is built from TRBV6-1 and TRBJ2-4; TRBD1 is a possible D gene (6 bases). Trimming took off 6 bases at V and 0 bases at J, with 12 bases between the two ends. The CDR3 has 15 residues. CDR1 MNHNS and CDR2 SASEGT come from the germline V gene.

The chain couples TRBV10-3 to TRBJ1-3; the match to TRBD1 covers 7 bases. Looked up from germline, CDR1 is ENHRY and CDR2 is SYGVKD. Trimming took 7 bases from V and 0 from J; bases not matched to a gene: 3. The CDR3 runs 14 residues. The chain's CDR3 is CAITRDSSGNTIYF. CDR3 nucleotides: TGTGCCATCACCCGGGACAGCTCTGGAAACACCATATATTTT.

The chain carries TRBV13 and TRBJ1-1; no definite D call. The CDR3 loop spans 16 amino acids. CDR1 and CDR2 from the germline V gene are PRHDT and FYEKMQ (reference sequence). Trimming took 4 bases from V and 2 from J, leaving 17 bases between them. The CDR3 DNA reads as TGTGCCAGCAGCTCTATTATGGCAGGAAGTAACACTGAAGCTTTCTTT. Translation: CASSSIMAGSNTEAFF.